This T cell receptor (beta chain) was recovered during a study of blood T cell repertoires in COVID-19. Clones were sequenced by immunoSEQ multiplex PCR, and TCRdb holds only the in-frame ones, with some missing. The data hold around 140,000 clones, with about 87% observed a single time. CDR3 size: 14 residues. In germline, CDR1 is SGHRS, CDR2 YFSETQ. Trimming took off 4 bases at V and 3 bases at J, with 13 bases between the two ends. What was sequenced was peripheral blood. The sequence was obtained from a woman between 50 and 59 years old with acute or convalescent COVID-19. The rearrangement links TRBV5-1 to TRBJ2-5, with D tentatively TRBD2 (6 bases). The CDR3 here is CASSPGGGKETQYF. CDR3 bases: TGCGCCAGCAGCCCCGGTGGGGGGAAAGAGACCCAGTACTTC. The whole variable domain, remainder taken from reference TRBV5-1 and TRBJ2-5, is KAGVTQTPRYLIKTRGQQVTLSCSPISGHRSVSWYQQTPGQGLQFLFEYFSETQRNKGNFPGRFSGRQFSNSRSEMNVSTLELGDSALYLCASSPGGGKETQYFGPGTRLLVL.